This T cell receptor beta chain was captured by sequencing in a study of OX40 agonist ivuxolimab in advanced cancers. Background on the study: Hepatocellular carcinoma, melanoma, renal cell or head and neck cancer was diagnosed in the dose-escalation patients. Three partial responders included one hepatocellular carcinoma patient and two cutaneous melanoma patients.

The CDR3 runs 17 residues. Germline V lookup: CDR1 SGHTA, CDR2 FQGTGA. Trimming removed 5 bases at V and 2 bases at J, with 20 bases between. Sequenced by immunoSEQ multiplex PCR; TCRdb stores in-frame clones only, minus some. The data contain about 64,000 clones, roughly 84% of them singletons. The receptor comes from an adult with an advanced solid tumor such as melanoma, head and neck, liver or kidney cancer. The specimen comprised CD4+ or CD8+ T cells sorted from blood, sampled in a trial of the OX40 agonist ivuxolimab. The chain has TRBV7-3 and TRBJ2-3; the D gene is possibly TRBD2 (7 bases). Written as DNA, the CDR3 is TGTGCCAGCAGCCTAAGCACCGGGGGGCCTCACACAGATACGCAGTATTTT. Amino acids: CASSLSTGGPHTDTQYF.